This T cell receptor beta chain was found in a study of blood T cell repertoires in COVID-19. Study as a whole: Donors in the United States, Italy and Spain gave samples during acute or convalescent COVID-19. T cells, B-cell-depleted T cells, or PBMCs provided the cDNA or gDNA that served as material.

Trimming removed 4 bases at V and 9 bases at J, with 13 bases between. There are 13 residues in the CDR3. Germline V CDR1 and CDR2: SNHLY, FYNNEI. This clone turned up a few times. The authors' processing: Using reference gene primer amplification, nucleated cell counts were estimated. TCRdb keeps only in-frame clones here, not all; method: immunoSEQ multiplex PCR. V and J calls and clone size follow that table, whereas D and trimming were derived from the DNA. The profile shows over 150,000 clones, roughly four fifths of them singletons. The chain uses TRBV2 and TRBJ2-1; the D gene is possibly TRBD2 (6 bases). The sequencing input was peripheral blood. The receptor comes from a man older than 75 with acute or convalescent COVID-19. DNA for the CDR3: TGTGCCAGCAGTGGGGCGGGGCCGGGTGAGCAGTTCTTC. Encoded protein: CASSGAGPGEQFF.